Included here is one T cell receptor beta chain sequence, with context. The antigen is not known. This sample is drawn from a study of T cells in Graves' hyperthyroidism and ophthalmopathy. Patients affected by ophthalmopathy presented a Clinical Activity Score of at least 3, a NOSPECS grade of at least 4, and disease duration below 3 months. General study results and limits: In simple terms, a model built on 13 V-J features told ophthalmopathy apart from stable hyperthyroidism.

What was amplified from RNA transcripts were TCR beta CDR3 regions. During a first-round RT-PCR of the TCR CDR3, the HTBI primer set was used. TCRdb reprocessed the multiplex PCR reads via MiXCR and lists one record per CDR3 protein. The sample yields 450,000 to 600,000 distinct CDR3 sequences, 15% to 20% seen once. Germline values: CDR1 MGHDK, CDR2 SYGVNS. The CDR3 runs 14 residues. Trimming took 2 bases from V and 3 from J, leaving 10 bases between them. This chain joins TRBV25-1 and TRBJ1-1; D unclear. The receptor's source is a middle-aged man with Graves' ophthalmopathy. The sequenced sample was blood. CDR3: CASSEHRAHTEAFF. The CDR3 bases are TGTGCCAGCAGTGAACACCGGGCCCACACTGAAGCTTTCTTT. Complete variable domain (other parts from reference TRBV25-1 and TRBJ1-1): EADIYQTPRYLVIGTGKKITLECSQTMGHDKMYWYQQDPGMELHLIHYSYGVNSTEKGDLSSESTVSRIRTEHFPLTLESARPSHTSQYLCASSEHRAHTEAFFGQGTRLTVV.